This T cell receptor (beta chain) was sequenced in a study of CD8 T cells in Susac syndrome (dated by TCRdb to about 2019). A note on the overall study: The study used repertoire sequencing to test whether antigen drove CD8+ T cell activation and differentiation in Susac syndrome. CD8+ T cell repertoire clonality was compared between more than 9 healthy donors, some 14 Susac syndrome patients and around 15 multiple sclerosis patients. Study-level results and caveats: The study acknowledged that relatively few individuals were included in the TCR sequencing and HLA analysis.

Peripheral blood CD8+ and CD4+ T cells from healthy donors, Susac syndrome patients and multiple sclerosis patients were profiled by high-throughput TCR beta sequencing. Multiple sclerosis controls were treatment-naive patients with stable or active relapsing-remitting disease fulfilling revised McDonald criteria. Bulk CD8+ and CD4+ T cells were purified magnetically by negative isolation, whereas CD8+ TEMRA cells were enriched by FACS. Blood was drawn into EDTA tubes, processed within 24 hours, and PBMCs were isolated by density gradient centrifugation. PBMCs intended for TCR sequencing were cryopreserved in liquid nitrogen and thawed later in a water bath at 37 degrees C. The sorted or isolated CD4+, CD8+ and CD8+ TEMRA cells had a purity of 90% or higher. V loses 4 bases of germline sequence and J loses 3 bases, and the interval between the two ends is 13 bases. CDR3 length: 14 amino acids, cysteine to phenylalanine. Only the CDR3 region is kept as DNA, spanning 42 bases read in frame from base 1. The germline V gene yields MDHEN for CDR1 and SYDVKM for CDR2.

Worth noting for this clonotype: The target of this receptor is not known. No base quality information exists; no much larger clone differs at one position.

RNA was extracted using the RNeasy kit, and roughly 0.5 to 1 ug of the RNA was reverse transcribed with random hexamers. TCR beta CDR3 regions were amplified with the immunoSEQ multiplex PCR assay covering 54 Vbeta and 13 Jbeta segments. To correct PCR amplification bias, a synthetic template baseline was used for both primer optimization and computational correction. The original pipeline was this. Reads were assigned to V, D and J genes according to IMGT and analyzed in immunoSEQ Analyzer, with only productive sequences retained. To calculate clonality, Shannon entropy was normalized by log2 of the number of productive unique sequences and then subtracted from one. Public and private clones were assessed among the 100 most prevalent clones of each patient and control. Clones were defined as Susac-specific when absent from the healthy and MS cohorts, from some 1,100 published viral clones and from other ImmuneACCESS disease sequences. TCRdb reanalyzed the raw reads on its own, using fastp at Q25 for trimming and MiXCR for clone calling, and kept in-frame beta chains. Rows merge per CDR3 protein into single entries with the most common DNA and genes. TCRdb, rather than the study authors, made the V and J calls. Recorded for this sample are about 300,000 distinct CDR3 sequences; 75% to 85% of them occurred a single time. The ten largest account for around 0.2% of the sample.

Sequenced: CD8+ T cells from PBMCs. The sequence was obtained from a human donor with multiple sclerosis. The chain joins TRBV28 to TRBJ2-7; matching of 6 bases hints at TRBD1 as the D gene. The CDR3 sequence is CASSYPGTLYEQYF. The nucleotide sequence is TGTGCCAGCAGTTACCCCGGGACACTCTACGAGCAGTACTTC.